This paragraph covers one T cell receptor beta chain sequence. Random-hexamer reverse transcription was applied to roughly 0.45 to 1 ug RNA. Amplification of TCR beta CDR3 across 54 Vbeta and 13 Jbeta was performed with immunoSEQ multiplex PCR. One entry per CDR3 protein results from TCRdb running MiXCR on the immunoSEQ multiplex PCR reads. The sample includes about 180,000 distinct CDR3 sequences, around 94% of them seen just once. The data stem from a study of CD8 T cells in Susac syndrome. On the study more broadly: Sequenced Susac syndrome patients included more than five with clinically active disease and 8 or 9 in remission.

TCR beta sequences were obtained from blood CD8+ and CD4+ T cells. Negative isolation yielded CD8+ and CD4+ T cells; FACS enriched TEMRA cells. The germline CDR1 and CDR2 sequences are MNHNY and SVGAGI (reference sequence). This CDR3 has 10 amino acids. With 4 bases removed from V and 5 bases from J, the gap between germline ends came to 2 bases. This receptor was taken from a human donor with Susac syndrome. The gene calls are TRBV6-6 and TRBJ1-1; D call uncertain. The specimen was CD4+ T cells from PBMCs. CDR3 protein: CASSWTEAFF. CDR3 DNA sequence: TGTGCCAGCAGTTGGACTGAAGCTTTCTTT.